One sample yielded the 32 T cell receptor beta chains listed below, sequenced in a study of blood T cell repertoires in COVID-19. Sequencing was performed with immunoSEQ multiplex PCR; in TCRdb, only in-frame clones are kept and a portion is missing. The table records fewer than 110,000 clones, approximately 89% of them present only once. Sequenced sample: peripheral blood. The receptors stem from an elderly woman in a cohort sampled during active COVID-19.

The chain recombines TRBV5-1 with TRBJ1-4, with 10 bases aligning to TRBD1. V dropped 5 bases and J dropped 12; count of bases not matched to a gene: 10. Germline V gene lookup returns CDR1 SGHRS and CDR2 YFSETQ. This CDR3 comprises 14 residues. The CDR3 coding sequence is TGCGCCAGCAGATGGGACAGGGGAGATACGGAACTGTTTTTT. This sequence encodes CASRWDRGDTELFF. Filled out from reference TRBV5-1 and TRBJ1-4, the complete variable domain reads KAGVTQTPRYLIKTRGQQVTLSCSPISGHRSVSWYQQTPGQGLQFLFEYFSETQRNKGNFPGRFSGRQFSNSRSEMNVSTLELGDSALYLCASRWDRGDTELFFGSGTQLSVL.

The rearrangement links TRBV6-1 to TRBJ2-1, with 7 bases lining up with TRBD2. Losses at the gene ends were 4 bases for V and 4 bases for J; bases not matched to a gene: 10. The CDR3 has 16 residues. Germline-derived CDR1 and CDR2 are MNHNS and SASEGT. CDR3 coding DNA: TGTGCCAGCAGTGGCCTCAACGGCGGGGGATACAATGAGCAGTTCTTC. Translating gives CASSGLNGGGYNEQFF.

The chain combines TRBV6-5 with TRBJ1-5; tentatively, D is TRBD1 (5 bases). Trimming removed 10 bases from V and 4 bases from J, with 8 bases in between. The V gene's germline CDR1 is MNHEY and CDR2 SVGAGI. The CDR3 loop spans 11 amino acids. Here the CDR3 DNA reads TGTGCCACCCAGGGAAATCAGCCCCAGCATTTT. Translated: CATQGNQPQHF.

The rearrangement links TRBV19 to TRBJ2-1; 8 bases are shared with TRBD2. Losses at the gene ends were 2 bases for V and 7 bases for J; bases not matched to a gene: 7. Looked up from germline, CDR1 is LNHDA and CDR2 is SQIVND (reference sequence). CDR3 length: 15 amino acids. The CDR3 bases are TGTGCCAGTAGTATATTGCGGGGGGTCGGTAATGAGCAGTTCTTC. Its translation is CASSILRGVGNEQFF.

The chain links TRBV19 to TRBJ1-2, with 7 bases matching TRBD1. V was clipped by 0 bases and J by 4 bases; unmatched bases: 14. This CDR3 has 18 residues. Germline CDR1 reads LNHDA; CDR2 reads SQIVND (reference sequence). The CDR3 nucleotides read TGTGCCAGTAGTATAGAGGGGTTACAGGGGCGCAGTGGCTATGGCTACACCTTC. Its protein is CASSIEGLQGRSGYGYTF.

This chain uses TRBV24-1 with TRBJ2-1; 7 positions match TRBD2. Trimming removed 1 base from V and 4 bases from J; junction bases left unmatched: 3. The CDR3 loop spans 15 amino acids. Germline-derived CDR1 and CDR2 are KGHDR and SFDVKD. The CDR3: CATSDFTGGYNEQFF. CDR3 DNA: TGTGCCACCAGTGATTTCACGGGGGGTTACAATGAGCAGTTCTTC.

This chain joins TRBV7-9 and TRBJ1-2, with TRBD1 identical over 7 bases. This CDR3 has 13 residues. CDR1 is SEHNR and CDR2 is FQNEAQ in the germline V gene (reference sequence). V lost 4 bases, J lost 6 bases, and 5 bases stayed unmatched. The CDR3 spells CASSYGDSDGYTF. CDR3 DNA: TGTGCCAGCAGCTACGGGGACAGCGATGGCTACACCTTC.

The V and J genes are TRBV19 and TRBJ2-3; 8 bases map to TRBD1. Germline V gene lookup returns CDR1 LNHDA and CDR2 SQIVND (reference sequence). This CDR3 is 15 amino acids long. V shed 6 bases, J shed 3 bases, and the junction held 8 bases outside the gene matches. In DNA form, the CDR3 reads TGTGCCAGTAGCAGGGGGCCCTTAAGTACAGATACGCAGTATTTT. This translates into CASSRGPLSTDTQYF.

CDR3 bases: TGTGCCAGCAGTTACGTCCGCGGAGCCTACGAGCAGTACTTC. It yields the protein CASSYVRGAYEQYF. The V gene is TRBV6-5, the J gene TRBJ2-7; D is unresolved. This CDR3 is built from 14 residues. CDR1 MNHEY and CDR2 SVGAGI come from the germline V gene. Trimming pared 2 bases from V and 2 bases from J, leaving 10 bases between.

DNA of the CDR3: TGTGCCAGCAGTGGGGGACAGGGGGTGACAGATACGCAGTATTTT. It codes for CASSGGQGVTDTQYF. This chain connects TRBV25-1 to TRBJ2-3, with 11 bases matching TRBD1. The CDR3 consists of 15 residues. The germline gives CDR1 MGHDK, CDR2 SYGVNS. Trimming removed 4 bases from V and 3 bases from J; junction bases left unmatched: 3.

The chain combines TRBV5-6 with TRBJ2-5, with D perhaps matching TRBD1 (7 bases). Trimming removed 4 bases at V and 5 bases at J, with 15 bases between. The CDR3 is made up of 14 amino acids. From germline, CDR1 is SGHDT and CDR2 YYEEEE. The CDR3 loop reads CASSRFPGGETQYF. In DNA, the CDR3 is TGTGCCAGCAGCCGGTTCCCAGGGGGGGAGACCCAGTACTTC.

This clone appeared a single time. The chain links TRBV6-5 to TRBJ2-1; perhaps TRBD2 as D (6 bases). The length of the CDR3 is 14 residues. Germline assignment: CDR1 MNHEY and CDR2 SVGAGI. V lost 4 bases and J 6 bases, leaving 13 bases between the germline ends. The CDR3: CASSSFAGLNEQFF. The CDR3 region has the DNA TGTGCCAGCAGTTCCTTCGCGGGGCTCAATGAGCAGTTCTTC.

The rearrangement joins TRBV5-1 to TRBJ2-2; the D gene is possibly TRBD2 (6 bases). Germline lookup yields CDR1 SGHRS and CDR2 YFSETQ. This CDR3 spans 15 amino acids. Trimming pared 7 bases from V and 3 bases from J, leaving 16 bases between. CDR3 protein: CASQRGTDDTGELFF. CDR3 nucleotide sequence: TGCGCCAGCCAACGCGGGACGGATGACACCGGGGAGCTGTTTTTT.

The gene calls are TRBV10-1 and TRBJ1-6; D unresolved. The germline V gene encodes CDR1 WNHNN and CDR2 SYGVQD (reference sequence). V was shortened by 2 bases and J by 6 bases, with 5 bases between the two germline ends. This CDR3 spans 13 amino acids. The CDR3 here is CASSEDTNSPLHF. The CDR3, as DNA: TGCGCCAGCAGTGAGGACACTAATTCACCCCTCCACTTT.

This rearrangement joins TRBV30 to TRBJ1-6; D is unclear. The V gene lost 4 bases and the J gene lost 7 bases, with 8 bases spanning the gap. The CDR3 sequence is 12 residues long. CDR1 GTSNPN and CDR2 SVGIG come from the germline V gene (reference sequence). This chain's CDR3 is CAWNLGNSPLHF. The CDR3 coding sequence is TGTGCCTGGAATCTGGGCAATTCACCCCTCCACTTT. The full variable domain, completed using reference TRBV30 and TRBJ1-6, is SQTIHQWPATLVQPVGSPLSLECTVEGTSNPNLYWYRQAAGRGLQLLFYSVGIGQISSEVPQNLSASRPQDRQFILSSKKLLLSDSGFYLCAWNLGNSPLHFGNGTRLTVT.

The V and J genes are TRBV27 and TRBJ2-1, with TRBD1 identical over 7 bases. Unmatched junction bases numbered 4, after V lost 3 bases and J lost 5 bases. The germline V gene encodes CDR1 MNHEY and CDR2 SMNVEV (reference sequence). This CDR3 region has 14 residues. The chain's CDR3 is CASSFMTGNNEQFF. The CDR3 nucleotides are TGTGCCAGCAGTTTCATGACAGGGAACAATGAGCAGTTCTTC.

This clone was observed once. This sequence joins TRBV15 and TRBJ2-7; 11 nucleotides match TRBD2. CDR3 length: 17 residues. CDR1 LNHNV and CDR2 YYDKDF come from the germline V gene (reference sequence). The ends lost 1 base at V and 6 bases at J; junction bases unmatched: 11. This CDR3 reads CATSRGLAGQGSSEQYF. The DNA of the CDR3 is TGTGCCACCAGCAGAGGACTAGCGGGACAAGGATCCAGCGAGCAGTACTTC. Full variable domain (missing parts from reference TRBV15 and TRBJ2-7): DAMVIQNPRYQVTQFGKPVTLSCSQTLNHNVMYWYQQKSSQAPKLLFHYYDKDFNNEADTPDNFQSRRPNTSFCFLDIRSPGLGDTAMYLCATSRGLAGQGSSEQYFGPGTRLTVT.

This clone showed up just a few times. The chain is built from TRBV21-1 and TRBJ2-2; the D call of TRBD1 is as the table states it, not checked on the DNA. TRBV21-1 constitutes a pseudogene. This CDR3 has 16 amino acids. The CDR3 reads CASSNRQGQSTGELFF. CDR3 bases: TGTGCCAGCAGCAACCGACAGGGCCAGAGCACCGGGGAGCTGTTTTTT.

The chain uses TRBV5-1 and TRBJ1-2; D gene uncertain. The germline V and J ends were trimmed by 0 bases and 1 base, with 7 bases remaining between them. CDR1 and CDR2 from the germline V gene are SGHRS and YFSETQ. The CDR3 consists of 14 residues. The CDR3 here is CASSLVTLNYGYTF. Here the CDR3 DNA reads TGCGCCAGCAGCTTGGTGACTCTTAACTATGGCTACACCTTC.

This chain connects TRBV5-1 to TRBJ2-2; 8 nucleotides agree with TRBD2. J was trimmed by 7 bases and V by 4 bases; bases with no gene match: 12. CDR3 length: 16 residues. Per germline, CDR1 SGHRS and CDR2 YFSETQ. CDR3 DNA: TGCGCCAGCAGCAAAGCGGGGGACCCCTTGGGCGGGGAGCTGTTTTTT. Its translation: CASSKAGDPLGGELFF.

V usage is TRBV28 and J usage is TRBJ2-1; TRBD1 agrees at 7 bases. The CDR3 consists of 15 residues. Trimming took 3 bases from V and 7 from J; bases not matched to a gene: 9. Germline CDR1 reads MDHEN; CDR2 reads SYDVKM. Here the CDR3 DNA reads TGTGCCAGCAGTTTTCAGGACAGGCTAGGTAATGAGCAGTTCTTC. It yields the protein CASSFQDRLGNEQFF.

The chain uses TRBV15 and TRBJ1-2; D may be TRBD1 (5 bases). The V end lost 5 bases, the J end lost 3 bases, and 13 bases lay between the germline ends. The CDR3 is 14 residues long. Germline-derived CDR1 and CDR2 are LNHNV and YYDKDF (reference sequence). CDR3 coding DNA: TGTGCCACCAGCCCTGGGACTTACGACTATGGCTACACCTTC. Translating gives CATSPGTYDYGYTF.

The rearrangement links TRBV10-3 to TRBJ2-1; TRBD2 aligns across 7 bases. V shed 10 bases and J 6 bases; nucleotides not matched to a gene: 15. Germline V gene data show CDR1 as ENHRY and CDR2 as SYGVKD. This CDR3 has 15 residues. The chain's CDR3 is CATQTGGNIGNEQFF. For the CDR3, the DNA is TGTGCCACCCAGACCGGGGGGAATATAGGCAATGAGCAGTTCTTC.

This clone was found a few times. The V gene is TRBV5-1, the J gene TRBJ1-2, with D hard to call. V lost 4 bases and J 5 bases, leaving 9 bases between the germline ends. The CDR3 is made up of 12 amino acids. Germline CDR1 reads SGHRS; CDR2 reads YFSETQ. CDR3 loop: CASSPNTYGYTF. The CDR3 region has the DNA TGCGCCAGCAGCCCCAACACGTATGGCTACACCTTC.

The chain links TRBV2 to TRBJ1-3; weak D call: TRBD1 (5 bases). Germline V lookup: CDR1 SNHLY, CDR2 FYNNEI. Trimming took 4 bases from V and 1 from J, leaving 11 bases between them. This CDR3 has 15 residues. The CDR3 is CASSVQGSSGNTIYF. For the CDR3, the DNA is TGTGCCAGCAGTGTGCAGGGCTCGTCTGGAAACACCATATATTTT.

The chain joins TRBV10-3 to TRBJ2-2; 9 bases are a match to TRBD2. The CDR3 consists of 16 residues. Germline CDR1 ENHRY, CDR2 SYGVKD. Losses at the gene ends were 3 bases for V and 2 bases for J; bases not matched to a gene: 4. The CDR3 coding sequence is TGTGCCATCAGTGACGCGACTAGCGGAAACACCGGGGAGCTGTTTTTT. Its translation is CAISDATSGNTGELFF.

The chain carries TRBV6-5 and TRBJ1-2; a possible D gene is TRBD1 (6 bases). From germline, CDR1 is MNHEY and CDR2 SVGAGI. This CDR3 region has 13 residues. Trimming removed 6 bases from V and 7 bases from J, with 15 bases in between. CDR3 in DNA: TGTGCCAGCAGGAACCTCAGGGGAAGTGGCTACACCTTC. Translated: CASRNLRGSGYTF.

The V and J genes are TRBV6-6 and TRBJ1-2, with D possibly TRBD1 on 5 matching bases. V lost 5 bases and J 3 bases, leaving 10 bases between the germline ends. Germline CDR1 MNHNY, CDR2 SVGAGI (reference sequence). This CDR3 has 13 amino acids. This CDR3 is CASSGGYDYGYTF. The CDR3 DNA is TGTGCCAGCAGTGGGGGGTACGACTATGGCTACACCTTC.

The chain is built from TRBV5-1 and TRBJ2-2, with a possible D match to TRBD2 (5 bases). Germline assignment: CDR1 SGHRS and CDR2 YFSETQ. V was pared by 0 bases and J by 3 bases, with 12 bases between. The CDR3 length is 16 residues. The CDR3 DNA follows: TGCGCCAGCAGCTTGGAACCGGGGTGGTACACCGGGGAGCTGTTTTTT. Residues: CASSLEPGWYTGELFF.

This clone has only one observation. The V gene is TRBV5-6, the J gene TRBJ1-2; D unresolved. Trimming left V 0 bases short and J 4 bases short, with 7 bases between. The CDR3 sequence is 13 residues long. Germline CDR1 and CDR2: SGHDT and YYEEEE. This chain's CDR3 is CASSLGATYGYTF. CDR3 coding DNA: TGTGCCAGCAGCTTGGGAGCAACCTATGGCTACACCTTC.

V usage is TRBV18 and J usage is TRBJ1-1, with D tentatively TRBD1 (5 bases). The V gene lost 0 bases and the J gene lost 1 base, with 9 bases spanning the gap. The germline CDR1 and CDR2 sequences are KGHSH and LQKENI. The CDR3 has 15 amino acids. CDR3 sequence (DNA): TGTGCCAGCTCACCACCGGGCAGGGCGAACACTGAAGCTTTCTTT. Residues: CASSPPGRANTEAFF.

V is TRBV27 and J is TRBJ2-5; TRBD2 matches at 10 bases. J gave up 0 bases and V 6 bases, and 7 bases lay outside the gene matches. Germline values: CDR1 MNHEY, CDR2 SMNVEV (reference sequence). CDR3 length equals 16 residues. CDR3 sequence (DNA): TGTGCCAGCAGCCAACCGGGACTAGCGAACCAAGAGACCCAGTACTTC. As protein: CASSQPGLANQETQYF.